These T cell receptor beta chains were read from a single sample in a study of cytomegalovirus exposure and HLA in healthy donors. TCRdb's copy holds only in-frame clones and misses some; the assay was immunoSEQ multiplex PCR. The sample lists fewer than 200,000 clones; approximately 86% were seen once. The sample taken for sequencing was PBMCs. These receptors came from a man younger than 35 in good health and CMV-seropositive. CDR3s include the opening cysteine and the closing phenylalanine or tryptophan. The D gene is left open where the match is weak. Expanded clones are given a class, and other clones once, few, many or no size at all.

CDR3aa,CDR3nt,v_gene,j_gene,d_gene,abundance
CASSLEVRPFLSEQYF,TGTGCCAGCAGCTTAGAGGTCAGGCCGTTTTTAAGCGAGCAGTACTTC,TRBV7-6,TRBJ2-7,NA,NA
CASSPAGQAYEQYF,TGTGCCAGCAGTCCGGCGGGACAGGCCTACGAGCAGTACTTC,TRBV6-6,TRBJ2-7,TRBD1,once
CASSLGTGGISGNTIYF,TGTGCCAGCAGCTTGGGGACAGGTGGGATCTCTGGAAACACCATATATTTT,TRBV7-9,TRBJ1-3,TRBD1,NA
CASSLGDSHTNSGYTF,TGTGCCAGCAGCTTAGGGGACAGCCACACTAACTCTGGCTACACCTTC,TRBV7-9,TRBJ1-2,TRBD1,few
CASSLSRLAGYEQYF,TGCGCCAGCAGCCTGAGTAGATTAGCGGGATACGAGCAGTACTTC,TRBV4-3,TRBJ2-7,TRBD2,NA
CASSTGVGRKETQYF,TGCGCCAGCAGCACGGGGGTAGGGCGGAAAGAGACCCAGTACTTC,TRBV5-1,TRBJ2-5,NA,once
CSASTGIYGYTF,TGCAGCGCCTCGACAGGCATCTATGGCTACACCTTC,TRBV29-1,TRBJ1-2,NA,once
CASSPREGSYEQYF,TGCGCCAGCAGCCCACGGGAGGGGTCCTACGAGCAGTACTTC,TRBV4-3,TRBJ2-7,TRBD2,NA
CASSLGGLTNEQFF,TGCGCCAGCAGCTTGGGTGGACTCACCAATGAGCAGTTCTTC,TRBV5-1,TRBJ2-1,NA,NA
CASSLAGVSGELFF,TGTGCCAGCAGCCTAGCGGGAGTATCCGGGGAGCTGTTTTTT,TRBV7-3,TRBJ2-2,TRBD2,NA
CASSPNDRRYEQYF,TGTGCCAGCTCACCAAACGACAGGCGGTACGAGCAGTACTTC,TRBV18,TRBJ2-7,NA,few
CASSQESAGWNQPQHF,TGCGCCAGCAGCCAAGAGTCGGCAGGGTGGAATCAGCCCCAGCATTTT,TRBV4-1,TRBJ1-5,NA,NA
CASLTGGMEQFF,TGTGCCAGCTTGACAGGGGGCATGGAGCAGTTCTTC,TRBV6-6,TRBJ2-1,TRBD1,NA
CASSKTRRDETQYF,TGTGCCAGCAGCAAAACCCGCCGGGATGAGACCCAGTACTTC,TRBV21-1,TRBJ2-5,NA,once
CASSSPDLGEETQYF,TGTGCCAGCAGCTCCCCAGATTTGGGAGAAGAGACCCAGTACTTC,TRBV7-9,TRBJ2-5,NA,few
CASSLGLAGVSYEQYF,TGTGCCAGCAGCTTAGGACTAGCGGGGGTCTCCTACGAGCAGTACTTC,TRBV7-8,TRBJ2-7,TRBD2,once
CASRGGGQESFF,TGTGCCAGCAGAGGGGGGGGCCAGGAGTCTTTCTTT,TRBV27,TRBJ1-1,NA,NA
CAISNPAAFDWDTQYF,TGTGCCATCAGTAACCCGGCAGCGTTTGATTGGGATACGCAGTATTTT,TRBV10-3,TRBJ2-3,NA,once
CASSPQEGDYGYTF,TGCGCCAGCAGCCCCCAAGAGGGGGACTATGGCTACACCTTC,TRBV4-3,TRBJ1-2,NA,NA
CASSSQASSGQETQYF,TGTGCCAGCAGCTCCCAGGCCTCTAGCGGCCAAGAGACCCAGTACTTC,TRBV7-9,TRBJ2-5,TRBD2,once
CASSSTGGGEQYF,TGTGCCAGCAGCTCAACAGGGGGCGGGGAGCAGTACTTC,TRBV9,TRBJ2-7,TRBD1,few
CASSPQAGAEAFF,TGTGCCAGCAGCCCACAGGCGGGGGCTGAAGCTTTCTTT,TRBV7-3,TRBJ1-1,NA,NA
CASSALRAAGTDTQYF,TGTGCCAGCAGTGCCCTTAGAGCGGCCGGCACAGATACGCAGTATTTT,TRBV25-1,TRBJ2-3,NA,NA
CASSEGGSGILYEQYF,TGTGCCAGCAGTGAAGGCGGTAGCGGGATCCTCTACGAGCAGTACTTC,TRBV2,TRBJ2-7,TRBD2,NA
CASSLGGRGYNEQFF,TGTGCCAGCAGTTTAGGGGGCAGAGGGTACAATGAGCAGTTCTTC,TRBV27,TRBJ2-1,NA,NA